The clone carrying this T cell receptor (beta chain) was seen only once. The data were taken from a study of blood T cell repertoires in COVID-19. CDR1 KGHSH and CDR2 LQKENI come from the germline V gene. The CDR3 is 14 amino acids. V lost 3 bases to trimming and J lost 1 base, with 10 bases between them. TCRdb's copy holds only in-frame clones and misses some; the assay was immunoSEQ multiplex PCR. Of some 390,000 clones listed, 87% are singletons. The sequencing sample was made of peripheral blood. This receptor was obtained from a woman aged 60-75 years with COVID-19, enrolled during active disease. The V and J genes are TRBV18 and TRBJ2-7; tentatively, D is TRBD1 (5 bases). CDR3 bases: TGTGCCAGCTCACCGCAAAGGGGATCCTACGAGCAGTACTTC. Its translation: CASSPQRGSYEQYF.